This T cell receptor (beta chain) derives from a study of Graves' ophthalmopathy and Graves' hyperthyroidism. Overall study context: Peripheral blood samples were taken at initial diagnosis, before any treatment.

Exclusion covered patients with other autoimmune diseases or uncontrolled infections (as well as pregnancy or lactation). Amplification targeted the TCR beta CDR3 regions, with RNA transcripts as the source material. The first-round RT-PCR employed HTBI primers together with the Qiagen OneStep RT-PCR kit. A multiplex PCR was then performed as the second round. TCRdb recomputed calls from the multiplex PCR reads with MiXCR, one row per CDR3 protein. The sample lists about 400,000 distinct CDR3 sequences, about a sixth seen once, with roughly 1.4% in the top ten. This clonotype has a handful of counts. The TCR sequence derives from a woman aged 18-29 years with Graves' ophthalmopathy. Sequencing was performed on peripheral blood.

This chain's CDR3 is CASSLTPTGGETQYF. CDR3 DNA sequence: TGTGCCAGCAGCTTAACACCGACGGGGGGTGAGACCCAGTACTTC. The chain is built from TRBV7-3 and TRBJ2-5; 7 nucleotides line up with TRBD2. Trimming cost V 0 bases and J 5 bases; bases outside gene matches: 6. Germline CDR1 and CDR2: SGHTA and FQGTGA. The CDR3 is 15 residues long.